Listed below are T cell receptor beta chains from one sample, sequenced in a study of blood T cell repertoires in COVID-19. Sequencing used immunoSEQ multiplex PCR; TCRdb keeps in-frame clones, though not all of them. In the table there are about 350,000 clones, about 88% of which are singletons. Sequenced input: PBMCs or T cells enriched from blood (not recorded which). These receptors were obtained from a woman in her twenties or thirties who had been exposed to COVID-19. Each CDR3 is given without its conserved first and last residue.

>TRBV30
AWRGIGATYNSPLH
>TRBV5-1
ASSWGGATGSGEQY
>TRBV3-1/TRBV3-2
ASSHGQGDQPQH
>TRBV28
ASTSVGGGDTQY
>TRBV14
ASSPVRTGELF
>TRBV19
ASSVTGTHEAF
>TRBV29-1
SVDRGDTQY
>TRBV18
ASSPPSGTVYQETQY
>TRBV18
ASSPTINTEAF
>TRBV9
ASSPEGSGNLIYNEQF
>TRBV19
ASRGRGGYQPQH
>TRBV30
AWSWTGNSQWY
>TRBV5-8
ASSLADTEAF
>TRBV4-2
ASSLWTDSNQPQH
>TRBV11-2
ASSFLRDTGELF
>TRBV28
ASSLVLDRAYEQY
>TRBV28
ASTRPSDRADYGYT
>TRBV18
ASSGTSVYNEQF
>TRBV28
ASSLPLGGTQETQY
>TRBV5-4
ASSSLDRGAEAF
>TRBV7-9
ASSLVQGATYEQY
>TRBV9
ASSVALREKLF
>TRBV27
ASSPSGETSINEKLF
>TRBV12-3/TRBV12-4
ASSTEGTQY
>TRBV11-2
ASSLDEWAYGYT
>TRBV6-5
ASTLLAGETYEQY
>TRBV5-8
ASSYRGYEAF
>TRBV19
ASSRADYGYT
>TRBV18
ASSPRSPLLAGVVYNEQF
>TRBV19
ASSSLTGTSTDTQY
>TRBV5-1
ASSPDTLAGGNEQF
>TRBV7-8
ASSLIGTGVSGNTIY
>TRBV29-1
SVSDNEQF
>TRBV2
ASSEVGQGLPYEQY
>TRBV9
ASSDISYEQY
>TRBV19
ASSISVMREETQY
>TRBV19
ASSPRGSNQPQH
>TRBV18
ASSPSGGSSYNEQF
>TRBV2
ASSWENLGGETQY
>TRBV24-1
ATSDSGQGMETQY
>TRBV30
GMRGAGNTIY
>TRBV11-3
ASSPTGVNEQY
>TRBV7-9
ASSLGRAEAF
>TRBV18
ASSPPTQGGYGYT
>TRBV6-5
ASSYGGEEQF
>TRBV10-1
ASSDELSNEKLF
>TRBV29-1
SVNLNTEAF
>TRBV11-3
ASSKLIDRGKREAHNEQF
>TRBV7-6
ASSLLAGGAEQY
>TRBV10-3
AISEGTSRTYEQY